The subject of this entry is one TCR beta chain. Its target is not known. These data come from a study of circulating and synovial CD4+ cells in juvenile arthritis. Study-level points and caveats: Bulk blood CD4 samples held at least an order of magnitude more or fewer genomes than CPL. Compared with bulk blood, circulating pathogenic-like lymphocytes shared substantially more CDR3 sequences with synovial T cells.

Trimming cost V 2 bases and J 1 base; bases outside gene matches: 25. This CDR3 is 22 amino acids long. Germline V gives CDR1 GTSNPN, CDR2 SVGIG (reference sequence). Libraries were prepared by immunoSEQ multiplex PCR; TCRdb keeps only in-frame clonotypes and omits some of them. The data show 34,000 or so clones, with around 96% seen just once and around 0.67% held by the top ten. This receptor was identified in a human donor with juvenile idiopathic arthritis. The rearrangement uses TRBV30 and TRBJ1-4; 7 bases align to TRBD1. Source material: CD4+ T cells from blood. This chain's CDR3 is CAWSTRRSTGPDESLTNEKLFF. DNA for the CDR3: TGTGCCTGGAGTACTCGACGATCGACAGGGCCCGACGAAAGCCTAACTAATGAAAAACTGTTTTTT.